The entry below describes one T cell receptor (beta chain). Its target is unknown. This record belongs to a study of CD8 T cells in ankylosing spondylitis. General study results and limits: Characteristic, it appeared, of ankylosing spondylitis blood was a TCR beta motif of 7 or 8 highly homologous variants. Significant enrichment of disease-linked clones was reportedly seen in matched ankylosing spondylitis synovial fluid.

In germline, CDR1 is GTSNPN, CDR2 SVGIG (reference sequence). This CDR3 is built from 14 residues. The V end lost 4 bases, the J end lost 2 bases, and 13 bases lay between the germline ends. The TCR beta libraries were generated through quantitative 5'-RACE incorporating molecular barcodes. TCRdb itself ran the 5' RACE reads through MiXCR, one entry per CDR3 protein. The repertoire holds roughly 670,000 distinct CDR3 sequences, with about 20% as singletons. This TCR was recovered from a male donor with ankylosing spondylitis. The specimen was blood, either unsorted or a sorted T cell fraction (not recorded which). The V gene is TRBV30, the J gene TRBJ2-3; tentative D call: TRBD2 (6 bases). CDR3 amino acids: CAWNRLAHTDTQYF. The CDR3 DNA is TGTGCCTGGAACCGGCTAGCGCACACAGATACGCAGTATTTT.